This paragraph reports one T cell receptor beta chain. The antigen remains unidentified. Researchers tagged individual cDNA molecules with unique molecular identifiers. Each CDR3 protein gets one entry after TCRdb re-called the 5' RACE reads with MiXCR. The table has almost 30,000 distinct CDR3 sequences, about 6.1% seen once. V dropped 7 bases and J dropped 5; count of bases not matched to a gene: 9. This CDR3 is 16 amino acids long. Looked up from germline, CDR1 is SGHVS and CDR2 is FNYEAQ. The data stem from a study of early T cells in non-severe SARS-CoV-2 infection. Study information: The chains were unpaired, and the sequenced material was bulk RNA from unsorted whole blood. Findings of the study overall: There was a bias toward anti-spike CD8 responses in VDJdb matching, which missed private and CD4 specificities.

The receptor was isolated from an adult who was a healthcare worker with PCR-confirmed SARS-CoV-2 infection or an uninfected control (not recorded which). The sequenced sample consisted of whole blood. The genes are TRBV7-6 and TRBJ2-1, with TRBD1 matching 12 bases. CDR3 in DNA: TGTGCCAGCACCATTAGTCGGGACAGGGGGCACAATGAGCAGTTCTTC. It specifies CASTISRDRGHNEQFF.